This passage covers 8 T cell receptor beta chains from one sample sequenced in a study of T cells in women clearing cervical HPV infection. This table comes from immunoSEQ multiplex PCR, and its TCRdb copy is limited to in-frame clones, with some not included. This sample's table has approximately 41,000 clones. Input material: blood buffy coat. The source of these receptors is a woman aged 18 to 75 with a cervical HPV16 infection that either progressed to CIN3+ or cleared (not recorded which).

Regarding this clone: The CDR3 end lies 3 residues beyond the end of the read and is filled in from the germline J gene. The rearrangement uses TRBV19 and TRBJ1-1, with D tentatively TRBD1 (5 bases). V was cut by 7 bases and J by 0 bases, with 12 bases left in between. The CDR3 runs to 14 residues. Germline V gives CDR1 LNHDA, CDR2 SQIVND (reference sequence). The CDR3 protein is CASNIGRVNTEAFF. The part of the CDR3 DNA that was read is TGTGCCAGTAACATTGGCAGGGTGAACACTGAA.

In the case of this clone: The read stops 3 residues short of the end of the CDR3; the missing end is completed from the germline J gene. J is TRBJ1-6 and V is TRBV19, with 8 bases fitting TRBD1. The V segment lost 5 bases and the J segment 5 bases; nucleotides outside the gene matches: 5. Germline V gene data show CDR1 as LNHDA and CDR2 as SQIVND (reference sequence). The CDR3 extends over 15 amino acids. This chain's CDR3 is CASSWQGADNSPLHF. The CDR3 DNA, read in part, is TGTGCCAGTAGTTGGCAGGGGGCGGATAATTCACCC.

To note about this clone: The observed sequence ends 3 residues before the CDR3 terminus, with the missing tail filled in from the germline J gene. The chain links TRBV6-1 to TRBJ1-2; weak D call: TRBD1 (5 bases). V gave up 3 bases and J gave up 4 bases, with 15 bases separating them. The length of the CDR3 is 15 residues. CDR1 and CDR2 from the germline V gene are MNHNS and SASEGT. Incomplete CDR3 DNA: TGTGCCAGCAGTGAGGGGCCAGCTGTCATCTATGGC. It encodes CASSEGPAVIYG. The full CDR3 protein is CASSEGPAVIYGYTF.

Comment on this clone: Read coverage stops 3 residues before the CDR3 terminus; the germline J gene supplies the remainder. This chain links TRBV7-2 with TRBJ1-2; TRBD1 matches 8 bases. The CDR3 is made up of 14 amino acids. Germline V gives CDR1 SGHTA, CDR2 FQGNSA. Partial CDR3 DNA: TGTGCCAGCAGCTTAAGTAGGACAGGGAGAGGC. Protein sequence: CASSLSRTGRG. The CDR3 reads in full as CASSLSRTGRGYTF.

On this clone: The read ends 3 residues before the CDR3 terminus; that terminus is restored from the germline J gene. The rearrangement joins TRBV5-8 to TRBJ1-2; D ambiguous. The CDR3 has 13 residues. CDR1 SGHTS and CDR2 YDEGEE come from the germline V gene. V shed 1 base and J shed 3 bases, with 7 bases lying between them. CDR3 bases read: TGTGCCAGCAGCTTGCTCACTCACTATGGC. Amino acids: CASSLLTHYG. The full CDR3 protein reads CASSLLTHYGYTF.

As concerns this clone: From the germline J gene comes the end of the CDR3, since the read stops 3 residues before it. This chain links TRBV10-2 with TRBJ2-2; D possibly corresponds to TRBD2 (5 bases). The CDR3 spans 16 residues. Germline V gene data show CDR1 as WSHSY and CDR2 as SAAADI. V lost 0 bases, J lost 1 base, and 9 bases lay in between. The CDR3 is CASSESRGLNTGELFF. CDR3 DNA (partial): TGCGCCAGCAGTGAGTCGAGAGGGTTGAACACCGGGGAG.

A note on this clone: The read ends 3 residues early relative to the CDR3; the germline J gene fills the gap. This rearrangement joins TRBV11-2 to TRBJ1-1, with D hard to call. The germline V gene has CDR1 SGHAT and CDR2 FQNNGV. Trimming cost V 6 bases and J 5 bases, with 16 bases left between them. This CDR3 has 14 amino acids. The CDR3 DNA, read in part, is TGTGCCAGCAGAGCTAGAGAGGTTTTTACTGAA. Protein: CASRAREVFTE. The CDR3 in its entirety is CASRAREVFTEAFF.

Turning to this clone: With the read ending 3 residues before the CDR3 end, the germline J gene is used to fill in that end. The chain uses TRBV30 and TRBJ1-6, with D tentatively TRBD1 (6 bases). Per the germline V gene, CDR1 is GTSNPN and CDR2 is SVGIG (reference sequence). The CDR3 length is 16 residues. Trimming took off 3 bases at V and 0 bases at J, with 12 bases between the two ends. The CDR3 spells CAWSATGSSYNSPLHF. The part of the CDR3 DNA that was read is TGTGCCTGGAGCGCAACAGGGAGCTCCTATAATTCACCC.